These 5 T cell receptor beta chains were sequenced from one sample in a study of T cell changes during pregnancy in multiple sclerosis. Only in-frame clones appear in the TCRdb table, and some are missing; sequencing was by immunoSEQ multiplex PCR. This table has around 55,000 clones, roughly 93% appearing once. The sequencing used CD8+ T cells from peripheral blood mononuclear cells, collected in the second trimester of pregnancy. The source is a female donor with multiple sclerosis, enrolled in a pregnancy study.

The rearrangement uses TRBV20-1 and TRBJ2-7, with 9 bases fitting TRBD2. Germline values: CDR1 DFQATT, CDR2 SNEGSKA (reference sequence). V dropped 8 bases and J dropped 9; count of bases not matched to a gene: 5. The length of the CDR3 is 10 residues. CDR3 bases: TGCAGTACGGCGGGAGGGGTGCAGTACTTC. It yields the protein CSTAGGVQYF.

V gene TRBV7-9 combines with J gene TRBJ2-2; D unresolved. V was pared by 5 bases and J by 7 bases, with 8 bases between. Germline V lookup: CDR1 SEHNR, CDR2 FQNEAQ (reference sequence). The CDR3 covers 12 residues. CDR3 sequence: CASSASDGELFF. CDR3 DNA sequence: TGTGCCAGCAGCGCGTCCGACGGGGAGCTGTTTTTT.

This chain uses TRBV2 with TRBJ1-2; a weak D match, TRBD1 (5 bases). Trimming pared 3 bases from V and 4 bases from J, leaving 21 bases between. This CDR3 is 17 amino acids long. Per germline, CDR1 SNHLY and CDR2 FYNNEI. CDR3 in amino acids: CASSDSPTAGYGYGYTF. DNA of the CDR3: TGTGCCAGCAGTGATTCCCCTACAGCAGGGTACGGCTATGGCTACACCTTC.

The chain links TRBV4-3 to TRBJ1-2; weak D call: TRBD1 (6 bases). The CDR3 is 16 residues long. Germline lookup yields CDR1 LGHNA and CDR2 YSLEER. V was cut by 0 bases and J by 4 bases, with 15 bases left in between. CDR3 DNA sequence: TGCGCCAGCAGCCAAGACCCTACTGGGGGCTTCTATGGCTACACCTTC. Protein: CASSQDPTGGFYGYTF.

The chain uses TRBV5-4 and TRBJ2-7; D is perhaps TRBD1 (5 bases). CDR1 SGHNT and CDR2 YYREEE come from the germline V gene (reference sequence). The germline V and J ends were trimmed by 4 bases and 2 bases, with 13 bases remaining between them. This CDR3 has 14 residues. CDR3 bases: TGTGCCAGCAGCCCTGGGGCAGGGACCTACGAGCAGTACTTC. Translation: CASSPGAGTYEQYF.